A single sample is the source of the 22 T cell receptor beta chains below, sequenced in a study of shared clonotypes between healthy human individuals. Only CD45RO-negative cells positively selected for CCR7 counted as naive CD8 cells, so terminally differentiated effector memory CD45RA+ cells were excluded. Libraries were prepared by immunoSEQ multiplex PCR; TCRdb keeps only in-frame clonotypes and omits some of them. The sample holds under 700,000 clones, roughly 95% seen once. Material: naive CD8+ T cells sorted from blood. The source of these receptors is a woman in her 30s in good health.

The J gene is TRBJ2-7, the V gene TRBV7-9; no clear D. The CDR3 sequence is 17 residues long. V lost 2 bases to trimming and J lost 3 bases, with 20 bases between them. CDR1 SEHNR and CDR2 FQNEAQ come from the germline V gene (reference sequence). The CDR3 loop is CASSLMGPRAVIYEQYF. DNA of the CDR3: TGTGCCAGCAGCTTAATGGGCCCCCGGGCCGTCATCTACGAGCAGTACTTC.

As DNA, the CDR3 is TGTGCCAGCAGCTTCCTAGCGGGAGTAGGATACGAGCAGTACTTC. Amino acid sequence: CASSFLAGVGYEQYF. The chain combines TRBV5-4 with TRBJ2-7; 10 bases map to TRBD2. V shed 2 bases, J shed 4 bases, and the junction held 6 bases outside the gene matches. The CDR3 sequence is 15 residues long. The V gene's germline CDR1 is SGHNT and CDR2 YYREEE (reference sequence).

This clone came up once. V usage is TRBV5-4 and J usage is TRBJ2-7, with D possibly being TRBD1 (5 bases). This CDR3 comprises 16 residues. The V gene lost 0 bases and the J gene lost 7 bases, with 20 bases spanning the gap. Germline loops: CDR1 SGHNT, CDR2 YYREEE (reference sequence). The CDR3 is CASSLELGRALGEQYF. CDR3 DNA: TGTGCCAGCAGCTTGGAGTTAGGCAGGGCCCTGGGGGAGCAGTACTTC.

This sequence joins TRBV19 and TRBJ2-7; 9 bases are shared with TRBD2. From germline, CDR1 is LNHDA and CDR2 SQIVND (reference sequence). The V and J ends lost 5 bases and 2 bases, in that order; junction bases with no gene match: 7. This CDR3 has 15 residues. The CDR3 region has the DNA TGTGCCAGTAGTCCCCCGGCGGGAGGGCCCTACGAGCAGTACTTC. It specifies CASSPPAGGPYEQYF.

The chain recombines TRBV15 with TRBJ2-3, with D possibly TRBD1 on 6 matching bases. V gave up 4 bases and J gave up 4 bases, with 12 bases separating them. The CDR3 spans 14 residues. Germline V CDR1 and CDR2: LNHNV, YYDKDF (reference sequence). In DNA, the CDR3 is TGTGCCACCAGCATACAGGGACATCCAGATACGCAGTATTTT. Translating it yields CATSIQGHPDTQYF.

Note on this clone: A read error may account for a junction end that differs from germline. The rearrangement joins TRBV7-6 to TRBJ2-5; TRBD2 matches 11 bases. Germline V gene sequence: CDR1 SGHVS, CDR2 FNYEAQ. This CDR3 has 16 amino acids. In nucleotides, the CDR3 is TGTGCCAGCAGCCTAGCGGGAGGTTTGTCTTATGAGACCCAGTACTTC. It codes for CASSLAGGLSYETQYF.

With regard to this clone: The same CDR3 also results from other DNA sequences found in this sample. CDR3 DNA sequence: TGTGCCAGCAGCGTAGCTGGGGTAACAGATACGCAGTATTTT. Translating it yields CASSVAGVTDTQYF. V is TRBV9 and J is TRBJ2-3; D remains unclear. Deletions cut 0 bases from V and 3 bases from J, with 8 bases between. This CDR3 is built from 14 residues. Germline CDR1 SGDLS, CDR2 YYNGEE.

The CDR3: CASEKRTHGELFF. The CDR3 nucleotides are TGTGCCAGCGAAAAGCGCACTCACGGGGAGCTGTTTTTT. The gene calls are TRBV13 and TRBJ2-2; D not resolved. V gave up 8 bases and J gave up 7 bases, with 14 bases separating them. Looked up from germline, CDR1 is PRHDT and CDR2 is FYEKMQ (reference sequence). The CDR3 is 13 residues long.

This sequence joins TRBV4-1 and TRBJ1-2; the D gene is possibly TRBD1 (5 bases). The CDR3 contains 15 residues. Trimming pared 5 bases from V and 5 bases from J, leaving 18 bases between. CDR1 and CDR2 from the germline V gene are MGHRA and YSYEKL. The CDR3 DNA follows: TGCGCCAGCAGCATGGCGGAGGGGTATCGGTATGGCTACACCTTC. Translating gives CASSMAEGYRYGYTF.

The chain couples TRBV9 to TRBJ2-7; 7 bases fit TRBD2. V was pared by 3 bases and J by 3 bases, with 3 bases of the junction left unmatched. This CDR3 is built from 13 residues. The germline gives CDR1 SGDLS, CDR2 YYNGEE. This CDR3 reads CASSDGTNYEQYF. The DNA of the CDR3 is TGTGCCAGCAGCGACGGGACTAACTACGAGCAGTACTTC.

This chain joins TRBV5-4 and TRBJ2-7; 8 nucleotides agree with TRBD2. The V segment lost 4 bases and the J segment 3 bases; nucleotides outside the gene matches: 6. The CDR3 loop spans 14 amino acids. Germline-derived CDR1 and CDR2 are SGHNT and YYREEE (reference sequence). CDR3 sequence: CASSQEGTSYEQYF. Here the CDR3 DNA reads TGTGCCAGCAGCCAAGAAGGGACTAGCTACGAGCAGTACTTC.

The chain joins TRBV4-1 to TRBJ1-1; D perhaps matches TRBD1 (5 bases). The CDR3 is 15 residues long. Trimming took 1 base from V and 1 from J, leaving 10 bases between them. CDR1 and CDR2 (germline): MGHRA, YSYEKL. CDR3 DNA sequence: TGCGCCAGCAGCCAAGTTCGGGGCCAGAACACTGAAGCTTTCTTT. Its protein product is CASSQVRGQNTEAFF.

The chain has TRBV5-5 and TRBJ2-7, with a possible D match to TRBD1 (6 bases). Per the germline V gene, CDR1 is SGHKS and CDR2 is YYEKEE (reference sequence). The germline V and J ends were trimmed by 4 bases and 0 bases, with 14 bases remaining between them. The CDR3 covers 15 residues. This chain's CDR3 is CASSIAGTSSYEQYF. The CDR3 region has the DNA TGTGCCAGCAGCATAGCCGGGACAAGCTCCTACGAGCAGTACTTC.

The sample holds a few counts of this clone. Other DNA sequences in this specimen translate into the identical CDR3. The rearrangement joins TRBV19 to TRBJ2-5; D gene uncertain. There are 13 residues in the CDR3. Germline V gene sequence: CDR1 LNHDA, CDR2 SQIVND (reference sequence). Trimming removed 0 bases from V and 3 bases from J, with 5 bases in between. CDR3 amino acids: CASSIDGEETQYF. The CDR3 DNA follows: TGTGCCAGTAGTATAGATGGAGAAGAGACCCAGTACTTC. Using reference TRBV19 and TRBJ2-5 for the parts outside the CDR3, the full variable domain is DGGITQSPKYLFRKEGQNVTLSCEQNLNHDAMYWYRQDPGQGLRLIYYSQIVNDFQKGDIAEGYSVSREKKESFPLTVTSAQKNPTAFYLCASSIDGEETQYFGPGTRLLVL.

The V gene is TRBV19, the J gene TRBJ1-1, with no clear D. CDR1 LNHDA and CDR2 SQIVND come from the germline V gene (reference sequence). V lost 1 base to trimming and J lost 6 bases, with 12 bases between them. The CDR3 covers 14 residues. The chain's CDR3 is CASSIAAGGSEAFF. The CDR3 DNA sequence: TGTGCCAGTAGTATAGCCGCCGGTGGCTCTGAAGCTTTCTTT.

Comment on this clone: The sample carries other DNA sequences with the same CDR3. The chain combines TRBV5-6 with TRBJ2-7; D may be TRBD2 (6 bases). Germline values: CDR1 SGHDT, CDR2 YYEEEE. This CDR3 comprises 12 residues. Trimming left V 5 bases short and J 2 bases short, with 8 bases between. CDR3 region: CASSSGPYEQYF. CDR3 coding DNA: TGTGCCAGCAGTAGCGGCCCCTACGAGCAGTACTTC.

As concerns this clone: The sample holds other DNA sequences that translate to the same CDR3. The chain uses TRBV29-1 and TRBJ2-7; weak D call: TRBD1 (5 bases). Germline lookup yields CDR1 SQVTM and CDR2 ANQGSEA. V dropped 2 bases and J dropped 0 bases, with 8 bases sitting between them. The CDR3 runs to 13 residues. The CDR3 nucleotides read TGCAGCGTTGAATCAGGGTCCTCCTACGAGCAGTACTTC. Translation: CSVESGSSYEQYF.

This chain joins TRBV11-3 and TRBJ2-7; unclear D gene. There are 13 residues in the CDR3. The germline V gene encodes CDR1 SGHNT and CDR2 YENEEA. Trimming shortened V by 6 bases and J by 0 bases, and 9 bases separated the two germline ends. CDR3: CASSYGPSYEQYF. The CDR3 region has the DNA TGTGCCAGCAGTTACGGGCCCTCCTACGAGCAGTACTTC.

This rearrangement joins TRBV19 to TRBJ1-1; D uncertain. Trimming removed 5 bases at V and 5 bases at J, with 12 bases between. The CDR3 is 13 amino acids. Germline V gene lookup returns CDR1 LNHDA and CDR2 SQIVND (reference sequence). The DNA for the CDR3 is TGTGCCAGTAGTCCGGACCTCGAGACTGAAGCTTTCTTT. This encodes CASSPDLETEAFF.

This chain joins TRBV11-2 and TRBJ2-3, with 7 bases identical to TRBD2. Germline V gene lookup returns CDR1 SGHAT and CDR2 FQNNGV. Germline trimming cut 6 bases from V and 1 base from J; bases unmatched to any gene: 10. This CDR3 spans 16 amino acids. In DNA form, the CDR3 reads TGTGCCAGCAGTCTCCCTAGCGGTGGGCGCACAGATACGCAGTATTTT. Its translation: CASSLPSGGRTDTQYF.

The chain uses TRBV28 and TRBJ2-2, with a weak D call TRBD1 (6 bases). In germline, CDR1 is MDHEN, CDR2 SYDVKM. This CDR3 spans 16 amino acids. Trimming shortened V by 3 bases and J by 2 bases, and 13 bases separated the two germline ends. In DNA form, the CDR3 reads TGTGCCAGCAGTTTCCCGACAGGACAAAACACCGGGGAGCTGTTTTTT. Protein sequence: CASSFPTGQNTGELFF.

The gene calls are TRBV5-6 and TRBJ1-3; D is perhaps TRBD1 (5 bases). This CDR3 has 17 amino acids. CDR1 SGHDT and CDR2 YYEEEE come from the germline V gene. The ends were cut back, 0 bases at V and 2 bases at J, with 15 bases in the middle. For the CDR3, the DNA is TGTGCCAGCAGCTTGGCCGGAGGGGTTCGCGCTGGAAACACCATATATTTT. Translation gives CASSLAGGVRAGNTIYF.